This paragraph covers one T cell receptor beta chain sequence. In its sample, this clonotype was seen a few times. The specificity of this receptor is unknown. The junction departs from germline at one end; a sequencing error may be responsible. The data originate from a study of patients and donors after allogeneic stem cell transplantation (dated by TCRdb to 2020 to 2022). CDR1 and CDR2, looked up from the germline V gene, are SQVTM and ANQGSEA. Spanning cysteine to phenylalanine, the CDR3 consists of 14 amino acids. Just the 42-base CDR3 DNA is kept, in frame starting at base 1. Receptor amplification or capture employed RT-PCR. Reads for this sample came from a NextSeq 550. TCRdb took the public reads, trimmed them with fastp at Q25, ran MiXCR for clone calling and kept in-frame beta chains. Rows are unified per CDR3 protein, each entry keeping the most common DNA and genes. The sample data list 900,000 to 1,000,000 distinct CDR3 sequences, and around 17% of these were observed just once. 6% of the sample is taken by the ten largest.

Sequencing was done on a sample of blood, either unsorted or a sorted T cell fraction (not recorded which). The TCR sequence derives from a human donor who was either an allogeneic HSCT recipient or a stem cell or donor lymphocyte infusion donor (not recorded which). It is not recorded whose cells these are; they may come from a transplant donor. The rearranged chain carries TRBV29-1 and TRBJ2-1; TRBD1 fits 11 bases in the junction. The sequenced DNA is TGCACCGTTAAACCCGGGACAGGGGGAAATGAGCAGTTCTTC. It translates to CTVKPGTGGNEQFF.